Presented here are 2 T cell receptor beta chains from one specimen sequenced in a study of CD8 T cells in ankylosing spondylitis. Study-wide results and caveats: Seven to nine highly homologous variants made up a TCR beta motif that seemed to typify ankylosing spondylitis blood.

Their antigens are not known. TCRdb called the 5' RACE reads again in MiXCR, with one record for every CDR3 protein. In the table there are about 480,000 distinct CDR3 sequences, 17% of which are singletons. The material sequenced was blood, either unsorted or a sorted T cell fraction (not recorded which). These receptors came from a male donor with ankylosing spondylitis.

This clonotype was observed a handful of times. The rearrangement links TRBV5-1 to TRBJ2-7; D perhaps matches TRBD2 (6 bases). Germline CDR1 reads SGHRS; CDR2 reads YFSETQ. CDR3 length: 15 amino acids. V lost 4 bases, J lost 4 bases, and 18 bases lay in between. DNA for the CDR3: TGCGCCAGCAGCACTCCGGGACTTTCACGTTACGAGCAGTACTTC. It is translated as CASSTPGLSRYEQYF.

The chain carries TRBV3-1 and TRBJ2-3, with D uncertain. This CDR3 contains 12 residues. The germline gives CDR1 LGHDT, CDR2 YNNKEL (reference sequence). V gave up 5 bases and J gave up 4 bases, with 7 bases separating them. CDR3 sequence (DNA): TGTGCCAGCAGCTTCCTCCCAGATACGCAGTATTTT. This sequence encodes CASSFLPDTQYF.